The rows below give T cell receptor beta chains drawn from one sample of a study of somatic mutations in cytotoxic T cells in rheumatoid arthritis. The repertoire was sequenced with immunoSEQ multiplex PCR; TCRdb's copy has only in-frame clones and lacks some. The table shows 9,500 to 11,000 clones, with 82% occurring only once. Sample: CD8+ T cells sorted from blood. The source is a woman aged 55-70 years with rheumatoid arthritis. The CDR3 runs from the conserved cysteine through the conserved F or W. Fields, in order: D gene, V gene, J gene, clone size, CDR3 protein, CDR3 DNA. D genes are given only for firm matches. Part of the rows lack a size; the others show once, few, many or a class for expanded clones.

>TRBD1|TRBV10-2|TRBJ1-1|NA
CASSSPGGRQGVNTEAFF
TGCGCCAGCAGTTCCCCCGGAGGGCGACAGGGTGTGAACACTGAAGCTTTCTTT
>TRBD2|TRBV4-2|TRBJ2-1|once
CASSQGELAGGPLSGDNEQFF
TGTGCCAGCAGCCAAGGGGAATTAGCGGGAGGGCCCCTTTCTGGAGACAATGAGCAGTTCTTC
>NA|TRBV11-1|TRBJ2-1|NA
CASSAAGREQFF
TGTGCCAGCAGCGCGGCAGGGCGTGAGCAGTTCTTC
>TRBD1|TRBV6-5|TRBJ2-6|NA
CATRQGASGANVLTF
TGTGCCACCCGACAGGGGGCGTCTGGGGCCAACGTCCTGACTTTC
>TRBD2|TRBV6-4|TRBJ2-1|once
CASSESGRGGNEQFF
TGTGCCAGCAGTGAGAGCGGGAGGGGGGGAAATGAGCAGTTCTTC
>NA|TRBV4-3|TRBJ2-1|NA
CASSQDQGMDEQFF
TGCGCCAGCAGCCAAGATCAGGGGATGGATGAGCAGTTCTTC
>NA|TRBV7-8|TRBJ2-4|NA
CASSSLGGLDIQYF
TGTGCCAGCAGCTCCCTCGGCGGCCTAGACATTCAGTACTTC
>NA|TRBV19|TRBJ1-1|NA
CASSMGGTTEAFF
TGTGCCAGTAGTATGGGAGGAACCACTGAAGCTTTCTTT
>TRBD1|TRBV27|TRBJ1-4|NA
CASSDRDRPEKLFF
TGTGCCAGCAGTGACCGGGACAGGCCTGAAAAACTGTTTTTT
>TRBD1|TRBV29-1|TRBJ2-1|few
CSVADRVNEQFF
TGCAGCGTCGCGGACAGGGTCAATGAGCAGTTCTTC